This T cell receptor (beta chain) was sequenced for a study of identical twins. Points from the study as a whole: Carriage of fewer insertions was seen in abundant cord blood beta clonotypes, whereas memory repertoires showed none. One should note that invariant MAIT and iNKT cells could partly confound zero-insertion analyses. Twins showed weaker excess sharing in their beta out-of-frame sequences. Without tracking the same donors, conclusions rested on cross-sectional statistical analysis.

TCRdb recomputed calls from the 5' RACE reads with MiXCR, one row per CDR3 protein. The data contain 1.5 million or so distinct CDR3 sequences, 25% to 35% of them singletons. The table lists this clonotype with a few counts. Its antigen is not known. This sequence originates from a newborn girl in good health. Sequencing used cord blood.

The CDR3 loop is CASSFNSGRNEQFF. In DNA form, the CDR3 reads TGTGCCAGCAGTTTTAATAGCGGGAGGAATGAGCAGTTCTTC. V is TRBV27 and J is TRBJ2-1; 10 bases are shared with TRBD2. Germline V gives CDR1 MNHEY, CDR2 SMNVEV (reference sequence). Losses at the gene ends were 3 bases for V and 7 bases for J; bases not matched to a gene: 3. This CDR3 is built from 14 residues.